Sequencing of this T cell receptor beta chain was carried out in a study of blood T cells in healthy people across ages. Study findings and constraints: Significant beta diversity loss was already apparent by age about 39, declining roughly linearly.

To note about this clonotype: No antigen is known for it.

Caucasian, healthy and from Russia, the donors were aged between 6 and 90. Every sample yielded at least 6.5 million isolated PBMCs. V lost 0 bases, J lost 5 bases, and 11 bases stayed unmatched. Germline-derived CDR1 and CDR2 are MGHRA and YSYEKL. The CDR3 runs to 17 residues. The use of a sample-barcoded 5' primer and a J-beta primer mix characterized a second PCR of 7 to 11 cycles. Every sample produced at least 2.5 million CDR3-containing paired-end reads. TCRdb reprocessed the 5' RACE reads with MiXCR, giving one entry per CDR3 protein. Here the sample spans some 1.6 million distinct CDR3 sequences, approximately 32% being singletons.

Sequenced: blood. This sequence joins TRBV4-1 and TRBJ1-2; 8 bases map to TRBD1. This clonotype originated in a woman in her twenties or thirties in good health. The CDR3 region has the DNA TGCGCCAGCAGCCAAGAACGCACGGCGACAGGGGCATATGGCTACACCTTC. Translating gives CASSQERTATGAYGYTF.